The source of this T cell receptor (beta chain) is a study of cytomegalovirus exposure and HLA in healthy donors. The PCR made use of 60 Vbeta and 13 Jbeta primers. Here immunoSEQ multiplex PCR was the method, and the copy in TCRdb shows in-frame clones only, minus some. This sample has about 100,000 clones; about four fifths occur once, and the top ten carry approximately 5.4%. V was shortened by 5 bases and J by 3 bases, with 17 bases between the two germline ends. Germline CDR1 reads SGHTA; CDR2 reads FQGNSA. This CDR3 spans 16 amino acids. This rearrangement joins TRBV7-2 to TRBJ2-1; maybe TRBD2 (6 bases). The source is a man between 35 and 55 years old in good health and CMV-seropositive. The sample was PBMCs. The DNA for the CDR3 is TGTGCCAGCAGCAGGAGGGACCCCCTCTACTACAATGAGCAGTTCTTC. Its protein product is CASSRRDPLYYNEQFF.